This T cell receptor beta chain was identified during a study of T cells after yellow fever vaccination. On the study more broadly: Any fraction with a low cell number was prepared using SMART-Seq v4 Ultra Low Input. Whole-study results and caveats: Most primary-vaccination clones recurred post-booster (more than 95% CD4, roughly 91% CD8). Overall, a small share of clonotypes was seen in both CD4 and CD8 compartments.

It was through 5'RACE template switching that TCR cDNA was made, with a universal primer site and UMIs added. TCRdb reprocessed the 5' RACE reads via MiXCR and lists one record per CDR3 protein. This sample has some 290,000 distinct CDR3 sequences; about 11% occur once, and the top ten carry about 3.3%. Many counts were recorded for this clonotype. Its matching antigen is unknown. The CDR3 covers 13 residues. In germline, CDR1 is SGHTA, CDR2 FQGNSA. V lost 5 bases, J lost 3 bases, and 10 bases lay in between. This specimen consisted of CD4+ T cells sorted from PBMCs, obtained 45 days after the yellow fever booster vaccination. The chain has TRBV7-2 and TRBJ1-2; D unresolved. The clonotype was recovered from a man aged 18 to 29 who received the YFV17D yellow fever vaccine. CDR3 coding DNA: TGTGCCAGCAGCAGATACGTGGACTATGGCTACACCTTC. It yields the protein CASSRYVDYGYTF.